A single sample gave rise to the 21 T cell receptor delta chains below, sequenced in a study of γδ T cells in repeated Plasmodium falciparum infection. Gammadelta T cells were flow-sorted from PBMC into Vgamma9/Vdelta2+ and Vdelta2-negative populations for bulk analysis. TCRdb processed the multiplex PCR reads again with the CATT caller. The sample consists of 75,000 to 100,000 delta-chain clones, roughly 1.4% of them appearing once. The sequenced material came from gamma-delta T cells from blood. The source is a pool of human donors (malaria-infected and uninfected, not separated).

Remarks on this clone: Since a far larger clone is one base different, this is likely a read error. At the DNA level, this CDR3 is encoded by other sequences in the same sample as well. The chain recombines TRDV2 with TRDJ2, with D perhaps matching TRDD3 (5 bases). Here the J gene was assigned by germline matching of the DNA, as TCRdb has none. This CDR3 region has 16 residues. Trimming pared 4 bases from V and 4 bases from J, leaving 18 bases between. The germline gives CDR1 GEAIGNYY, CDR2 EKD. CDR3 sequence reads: CACDRQMGKQTAQLFF. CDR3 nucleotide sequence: TGTGCCTGTGATCGACAAATGGGGAAACAGACAGCACAACTCTTCTTT.

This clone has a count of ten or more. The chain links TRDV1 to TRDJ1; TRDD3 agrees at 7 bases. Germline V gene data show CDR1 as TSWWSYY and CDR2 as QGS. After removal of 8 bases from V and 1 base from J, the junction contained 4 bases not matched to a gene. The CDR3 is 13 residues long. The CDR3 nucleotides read TGTGCTCTTCTGCTGGGGGTCACCGATAAACTCATCTTT. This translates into CALLLGVTDKLIF.

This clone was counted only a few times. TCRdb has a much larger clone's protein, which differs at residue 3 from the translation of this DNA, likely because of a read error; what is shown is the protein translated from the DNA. CDR3 sequence (DNA): TGTGCTCCTGGGGAACCTGGCTTCCTTTCAAACCTACTGGGGGATATAAAAACGGATAAACTCATCTTT. It specifies CAPGEPGFLSNLLGDIKTDKLIF. This chain connects TRDV1 to TRDJ1; TRDD3 aligns across 11 bases. TCRdb is silent on the J gene; assignment here came from matching the DNA to germline. CDR3 length: 23 residues. Looked up from germline, CDR1 is TSWWSYY and CDR2 is QGS.

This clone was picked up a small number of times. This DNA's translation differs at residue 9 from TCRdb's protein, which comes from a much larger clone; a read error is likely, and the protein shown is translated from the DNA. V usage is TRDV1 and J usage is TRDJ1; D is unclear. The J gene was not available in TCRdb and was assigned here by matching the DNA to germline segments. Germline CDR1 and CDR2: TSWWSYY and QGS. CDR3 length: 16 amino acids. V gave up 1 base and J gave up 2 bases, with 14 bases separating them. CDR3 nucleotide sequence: TGTGCTCTTGGGGAACATGAGGGAAGAGGGACCGATAAACTCATCTTT. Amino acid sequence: CALGEHEGRGTDKLIF.

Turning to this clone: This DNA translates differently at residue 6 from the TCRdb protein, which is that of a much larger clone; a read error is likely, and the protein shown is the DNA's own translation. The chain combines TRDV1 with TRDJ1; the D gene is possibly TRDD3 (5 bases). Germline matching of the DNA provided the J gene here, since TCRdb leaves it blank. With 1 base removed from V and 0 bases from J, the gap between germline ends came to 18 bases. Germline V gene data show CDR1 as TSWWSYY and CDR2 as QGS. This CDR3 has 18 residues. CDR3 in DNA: TGTGCTCTTGGGGAACCAGTTCCCTGGGAGCCGTACACCGATAAACTCATCTTT. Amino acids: CALGEPVPWEPYTDKLIF.

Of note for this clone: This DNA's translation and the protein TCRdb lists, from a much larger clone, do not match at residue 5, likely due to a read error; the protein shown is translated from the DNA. CDR3 sequence reads: CACDEYWGRHDKLIF. The CDR3 region has the DNA TGTGCCTGTGACGAATACTGGGGGAGACACGATAAACTCATCTTT. This chain links TRDV2 with TRDJ1, with 9 bases matching TRDD3. The J gene comes from matching the DNA to germline here; TCRdb lacks it. CDR3 length equals 15 residues. V lost 3 bases to trimming and J lost 4 bases; unmatched junction nucleotides: 8. Germline V gives CDR1 GEAIGNYY, CDR2 EKD.

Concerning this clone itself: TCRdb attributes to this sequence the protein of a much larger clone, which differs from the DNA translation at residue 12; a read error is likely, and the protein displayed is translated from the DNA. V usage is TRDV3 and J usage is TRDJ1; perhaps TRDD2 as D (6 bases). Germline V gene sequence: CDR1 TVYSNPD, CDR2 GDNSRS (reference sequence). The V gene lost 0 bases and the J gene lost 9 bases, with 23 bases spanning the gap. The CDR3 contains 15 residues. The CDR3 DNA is TGTGCCTTTAGTTCCTTCCGTCCTGGGAGGGCAGAACTCATCTTT. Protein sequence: CAFSSFRPGRAELIF.

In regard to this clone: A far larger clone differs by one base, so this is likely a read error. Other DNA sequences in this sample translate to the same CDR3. The CDR3 loop reads CALGEASSPNYWGGYKLIF. The CDR3 nucleotides are TGTGCGCTTGGGGAAGCGTCGAGTCCCAACTACTGGGGGGGCTACAAACTCATCTTT. V gene TRDV1 combines with J gene TRDJ1; TRDD3 matches at 8 bases. TCRdb records no J gene; here it was assigned by comparing the DNA to germline. Looked up from germline, CDR1 is TSWWSYY and CDR2 is QGS. The CDR3 covers 19 residues.

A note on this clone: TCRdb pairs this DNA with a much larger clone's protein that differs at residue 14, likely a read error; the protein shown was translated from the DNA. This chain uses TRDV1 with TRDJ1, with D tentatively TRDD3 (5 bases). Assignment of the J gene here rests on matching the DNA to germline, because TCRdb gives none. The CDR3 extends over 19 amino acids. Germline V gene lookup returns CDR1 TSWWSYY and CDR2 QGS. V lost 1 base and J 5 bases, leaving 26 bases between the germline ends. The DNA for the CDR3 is TGTGCTCTTGGGGAACCTCGCTTGGGTCGGGTACTGGAGGCTGATAAACTCATCTTT. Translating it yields CALGEPRLGRVLEADKLIF.

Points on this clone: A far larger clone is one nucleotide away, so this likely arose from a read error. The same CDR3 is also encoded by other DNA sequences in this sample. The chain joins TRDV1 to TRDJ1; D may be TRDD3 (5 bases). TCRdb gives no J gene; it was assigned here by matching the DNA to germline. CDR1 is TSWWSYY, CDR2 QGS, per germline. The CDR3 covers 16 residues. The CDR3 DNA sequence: TGTGCCCTTGGGGAACTGGACCCATTGTACACCGATAAACTCATCTTT. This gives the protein CALGELDPLYTDKLIF.

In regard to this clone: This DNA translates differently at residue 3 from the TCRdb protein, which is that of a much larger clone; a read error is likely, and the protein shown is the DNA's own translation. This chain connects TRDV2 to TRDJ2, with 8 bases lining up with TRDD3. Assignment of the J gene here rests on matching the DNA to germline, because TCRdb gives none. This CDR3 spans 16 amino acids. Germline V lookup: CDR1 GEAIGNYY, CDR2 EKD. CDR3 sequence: CARDTLGAGRTAQLFF. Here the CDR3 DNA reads TGTGCCCGTGACACACTGGGGGCAGGGAGGACAGCACAACTCTTCTTT.

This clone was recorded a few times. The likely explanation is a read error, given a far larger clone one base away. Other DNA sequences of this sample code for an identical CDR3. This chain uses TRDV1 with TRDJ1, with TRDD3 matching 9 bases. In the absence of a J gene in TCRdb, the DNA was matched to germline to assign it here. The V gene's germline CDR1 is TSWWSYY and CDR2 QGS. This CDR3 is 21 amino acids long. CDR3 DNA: TGCGCTCTTGGGGTACGGAGGTTCCCTAGCCTACTAGCAGGGGGGATACCTAAACTCATCTTT. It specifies CALGVRRFPSLLAGGIPKLIF.

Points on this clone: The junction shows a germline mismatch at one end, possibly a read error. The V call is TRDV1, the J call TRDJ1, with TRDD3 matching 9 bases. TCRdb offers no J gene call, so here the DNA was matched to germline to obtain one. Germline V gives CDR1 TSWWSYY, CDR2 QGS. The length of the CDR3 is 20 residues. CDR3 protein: CAIGVNYLWGIRKRNDKLIF. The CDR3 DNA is TGTGCTATTGGGGTTAATTACTTGTGGGGGATAAGGAAGAGAAACGATAAACTCATCTTT.

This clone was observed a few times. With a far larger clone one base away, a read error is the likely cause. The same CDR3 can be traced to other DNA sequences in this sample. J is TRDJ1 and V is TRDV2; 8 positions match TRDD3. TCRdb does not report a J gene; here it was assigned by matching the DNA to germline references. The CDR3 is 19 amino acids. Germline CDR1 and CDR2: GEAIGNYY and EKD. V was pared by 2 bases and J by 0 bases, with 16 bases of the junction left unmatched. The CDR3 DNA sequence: TGTGCCTGTGACATTGTCCTTCCCACCGGGGATACCCACACCGATAAACTCATCTTT. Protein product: CACDIVLPTGDTHTDKLIF.

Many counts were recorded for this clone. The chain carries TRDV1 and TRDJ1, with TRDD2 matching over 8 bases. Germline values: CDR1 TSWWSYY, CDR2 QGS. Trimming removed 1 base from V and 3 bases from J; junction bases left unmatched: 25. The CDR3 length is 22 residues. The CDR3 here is CALGEPWPSYLRGGPAADKLIF. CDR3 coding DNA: TGTGCTCTTGGGGAACCATGGCCTTCCTATCTGCGCGGGGGTCCTGCGGCCGATAAACTCATCTTT.

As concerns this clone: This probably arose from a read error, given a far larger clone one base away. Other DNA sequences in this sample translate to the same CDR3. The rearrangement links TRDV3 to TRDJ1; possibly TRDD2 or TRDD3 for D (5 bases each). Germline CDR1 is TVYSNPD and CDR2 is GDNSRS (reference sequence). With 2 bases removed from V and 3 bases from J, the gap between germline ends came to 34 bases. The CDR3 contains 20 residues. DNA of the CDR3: TGTGCCTTTCTATACCTTCACTTTTGGGGAATACGGGTTCTTTCCGATAAACTCATCTTT. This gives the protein CAFLYLHFWGIRVLSDKLIF.

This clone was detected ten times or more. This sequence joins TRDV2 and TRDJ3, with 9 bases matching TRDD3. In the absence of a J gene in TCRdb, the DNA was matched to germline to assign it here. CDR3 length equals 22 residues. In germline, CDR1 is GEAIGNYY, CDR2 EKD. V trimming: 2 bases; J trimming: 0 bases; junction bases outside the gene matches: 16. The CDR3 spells CACDSPLLGDQRLSWDTRQMFF. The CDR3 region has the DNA TGTGCCTGTGACAGTCCTCTACTGGGGGACCAACGTCTCTCCTGGGACACCCGACAGATGTTTTTC.

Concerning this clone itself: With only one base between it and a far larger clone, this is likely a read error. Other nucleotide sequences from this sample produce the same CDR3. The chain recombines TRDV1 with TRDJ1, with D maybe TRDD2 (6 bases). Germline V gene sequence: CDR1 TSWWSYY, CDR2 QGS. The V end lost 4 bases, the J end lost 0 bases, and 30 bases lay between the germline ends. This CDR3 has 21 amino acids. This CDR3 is CALGVSPSYVVLAEYTDKLIF. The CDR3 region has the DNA TGTGCTCTTGGGGTCTCGCCCTCCTACGTAGTACTGGCCGAGTACACCGATAAACTCATCTTT.

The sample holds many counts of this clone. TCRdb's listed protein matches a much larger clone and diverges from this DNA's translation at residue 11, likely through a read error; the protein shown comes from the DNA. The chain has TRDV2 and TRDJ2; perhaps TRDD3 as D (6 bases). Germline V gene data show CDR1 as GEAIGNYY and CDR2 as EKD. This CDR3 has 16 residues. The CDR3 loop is CACDTKGEALAAQLFF. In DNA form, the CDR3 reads TGTGCCTGTGACACGAAGGGGGAAGCTTTGGCAGCACAACTCTTCTTT.

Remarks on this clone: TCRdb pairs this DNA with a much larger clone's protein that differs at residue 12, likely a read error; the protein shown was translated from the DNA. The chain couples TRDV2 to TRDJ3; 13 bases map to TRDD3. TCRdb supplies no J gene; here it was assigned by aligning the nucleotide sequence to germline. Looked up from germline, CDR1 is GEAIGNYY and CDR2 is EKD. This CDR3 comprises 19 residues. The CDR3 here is CACDKYWGIRSRDTRQMFF. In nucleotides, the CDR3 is TGTGCCTGTGACAAGTACTGGGGGATACGCTCCCGGGACACCCGACAGATGTTTTTC.

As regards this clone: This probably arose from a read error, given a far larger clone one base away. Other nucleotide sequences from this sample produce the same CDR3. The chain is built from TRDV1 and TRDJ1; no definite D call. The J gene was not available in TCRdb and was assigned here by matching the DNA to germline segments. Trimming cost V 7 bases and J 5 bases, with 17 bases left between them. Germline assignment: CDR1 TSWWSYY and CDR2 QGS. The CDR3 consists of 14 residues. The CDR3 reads CALAGYNAGDKLIF. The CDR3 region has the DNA TGTGCTCTTGCCGGCTATAATGCCGGAGATAAACTCATCTTT.